The next 22 T cell receptor beta chains were all read from a single sample in a study of identical twins. TCRdb analysed the 5' RACE reads with MiXCR anew, one entry per CDR3 protein. This table has under 900,000 distinct CDR3 sequences, roughly an eighth appearing once. This same sample was also part of a study on yellow fever vaccine responses in identical twins.

The sequenced sample was PBMCs. Every receptor here comes from a woman between 18 and 29 years old in good health.

This clonotype was seen more than once but under ten times. The V gene is TRBV11-1, the J gene TRBJ2-5; 7 nucleotides align to TRBD1. The CDR3 is 16 residues long. V lost 3 bases, J lost 0 bases, and 7 bases stayed unmatched. CDR1 is SGHAT, CDR2 FQDESV, per germline (reference sequence). The DNA of the CDR3 is TGTGCCAGCAGCTTTCCGGGACAGCCGTACCAAGAGACCCAGTACTTC. Translating it yields CASSFPGQPYQETQYF.

This chain uses TRBV6-1 with TRBJ2-7; D may match TRBD1 or TRBD2 (5 bases each). The CDR3 has 15 amino acids. Germline lookup yields CDR1 MNHNS and CDR2 SASEGT. V was clipped by 6 bases and J by 5 bases, with 20 bases between them. This CDR3 is CASSQGTAGGNEQYF. The CDR3 region has the DNA TGTGCCAGCAGCCAAGGGACGGCGGGTGGGAACGAGCAGTACTTC.

This clonotype was observed at least ten times. This chain joins TRBV28 and TRBJ2-1; possible D gene TRBD1, 6 bases. Germline V gene lookup returns CDR1 MDHEN and CDR2 SYDVKM. Trimming pared 1 base from V and 3 bases from J, leaving 7 bases between. The CDR3 runs 14 residues. CDR3 sequence: CASSLSGDYNEQFF. The CDR3 DNA sequence: TGTGCCAGCAGTTTATCAGGGGACTACAATGAGCAGTTCTTC.

The V and J genes are TRBV4-1 and TRBJ2-6; the D gene is possibly TRBD2 (6 bases). Trimming took off 0 bases at V and 4 bases at J, with 13 bases between the two ends. The CDR3 covers 17 residues. CDR1 and CDR2 (germline): MGHRA, YSYEKL. The CDR3 reads CASSQERLSGGANVLTF. DNA of the CDR3: TGCGCCAGCAGCCAAGAGAGACTTAGCGGCGGGGCCAACGTCCTGACTTTC.

J is TRBJ1-2 and V is TRBV4-1; weak D call: TRBD1 (5 bases). Trimming took off 1 base at V and 7 bases at J, with 19 bases between the two ends. The CDR3 runs 16 residues. Germline-derived CDR1 and CDR2 are MGHRA and YSYEKL. In DNA, the CDR3 is TGCGCCAGCAGCCAAGGGTTGGCTGGGGGACTTGGTGGCTACACCTTC. It yields the protein CASSQGLAGGLGGYTF.

This clonotype was observed many times. This sequence joins TRBV5-1 and TRBJ2-1; TRBD2 matches 9 bases. This CDR3 is built from 15 residues. V gave up 2 bases and J gave up 0 bases; unmatched junction bases: 0. Germline CDR1 SGHRS, CDR2 YFSETQ. CDR3 region: CASSFSGSSYNEQFF. CDR3 coding DNA: TGCGCCAGCAGCTTTAGCGGGAGCTCCTACAATGAGCAGTTCTTC.

This clonotype was detected a few times. V and J are TRBV19 and TRBJ1-1, with 7 bases that match TRBD1. The CDR3 totals 15 residues. The germline V gene has CDR1 LNHDA and CDR2 SQIVND (reference sequence). V lost 1 base, J lost 1 base, and 3 bases stayed unmatched. Here the CDR3 DNA reads TGTGCCAGTAGTATAGGGACAGGCCCGAACACTGAAGCTTTCTTT. This codes for CASSIGTGPNTEAFF. Full variable domain (rest looked up from reference TRBV19 and TRBJ1-1): DGGITQSPKYLFRKEGQNVTLSCEQNLNHDAMYWYRQDPGQGLRLIYYSQIVNDFQKGDIAEGYSVSREKKESFPLTVTSAQKNPTAFYLCASSIGTGPNTEAFFGQGTRLTVV.

The DNA for the CDR3 is TGTGCCAGCAGCCAAGGAGGTTGGGGGGACAGGGGCCCAGAGACCCAGTACTTC. This encodes CASSQGGWGDRGPETQYF. The chain links TRBV3-1 to TRBJ2-5; 10 bases line up with TRBD1. From germline, CDR1 is LGHDT and CDR2 YNNKEL (reference sequence). The CDR3 covers 18 residues. J was trimmed by 4 bases and V by 1 base; bases with no gene match: 12.

This clonotype has just a few counts. The V call is TRBV10-3, the J call TRBJ2-7; 8 nucleotides agree with TRBD2. Germline CDR1 and CDR2: ENHRY and SYGVKD. The V gene end was trimmed by 8 bases and the J gene end by 1 base; junction bases not matched to a gene: 7. The length of the CDR3 is 14 residues. The CDR3 protein is CAIGPAGGSYEQYF. The CDR3 nucleotides are TGTGCCATCGGGCCCGCGGGAGGTTCCTACGAGCAGTACTTC.

This clonotype was observed a few times. The chain employs TRBV4-1 and TRBJ2-5; the match to TRBD1 covers 12 bases. This CDR3 region has 16 residues. V trimming: 0 bases; J trimming: 3 bases; junction bases outside the gene matches: 2. CDR1 is MGHRA and CDR2 is YSYEKL in the germline V gene. CDR3 bases: TGCGCCAGCAGCCAAGACGGGACAGGGGGCAAAGAGACCCAGTACTTC. Its translation: CASSQDGTGGKETQYF.

The table lists this clonotype with a few counts. The gene calls are TRBV2 and TRBJ2-2, with 9 nucleotides matching TRBD2. The germline CDR1 and CDR2 sequences are SNHLY and FYNNEI. The CDR3 is 15 residues long. The V and J ends lost 5 bases and 3 bases, in that order; junction bases with no gene match: 4. The CDR3 region is CASSRGTSYTGELFF. CDR3 DNA: TGTGCCAGCAGTCGCGGGACTAGCTACACCGGGGAGCTGTTTTTT.

This clonotype was found a few times. The V and J genes are TRBV3-1 and TRBJ2-5; D remains ambiguous. The V gene lost 7 bases and the J gene lost 6 bases, with 15 bases spanning the gap. Germline CDR1 and CDR2: LGHDT and YNNKEL (reference sequence). CDR3 length equals 13 residues. CDR3 residues: CASISGSQKTQYF. CDR3 sequence (DNA): TGTGCCAGCATAAGTGGTAGTCAAAAGACCCAGTACTTC.

This clonotype turned up a few times. J is TRBJ2-2 and V is TRBV2; D is unclear. Germline V gene lookup returns CDR1 SNHLY and CDR2 FYNNEI. Trimming took off 6 bases at V and 5 bases at J, with 13 bases between the two ends. The CDR3 consists of 14 residues. The CDR3 region is CASRADSSTGELFF. DNA for the CDR3: TGTGCCAGCAGGGCCGATAGTAGTACCGGGGAGCTGTTTTTT.

This clonotype was observed a handful of times. The chain joins TRBV12-3 or TRBV12-4 to TRBJ1-1; the D is unclear. V was shortened by 4 bases and J by 11 bases, with 17 bases between the two germline ends. The CDR3 totals 13 residues. CDR3 in amino acids: CASSSNLMGRAFF. The CDR3 nucleotides read TGTGCCAGCAGTTCGAACCTTATGGGAAGGGCTTTCTTT.

The chain links TRBV6-1 to TRBJ1-2; tentatively, D is TRBD1 (6 bases). CDR1 and CDR2 from the germline V gene are MNHNS and SASEGT. CDR3 length equals 13 residues. V was trimmed by 3 bases and J by 11 bases, leaving 16 bases between them. The CDR3 DNA reads TGTGCCAGCAGTGAGGACAGCCAAAGAGCTTACACCTTC. Protein product: CASSEDSQRAYTF.

This clonotype was found a few times. The rearrangement joins TRBV7-8 to TRBJ2-7; the match to TRBD2 covers 10 bases. Trimming cost V 5 bases and J 5 bases; bases outside gene matches: 9. Looked up from germline, CDR1 is SGHVS and CDR2 is FQNEAQ. This CDR3 comprises 15 residues. CDR3 sequence reads: CASSPLAGDPHEQYF. In nucleotides, the CDR3 is TGTGCCAGCAGCCCTCTAGCGGGAGATCCCCACGAGCAGTACTTC.

This clonotype was observed a handful of times. The CDR3 bases are TGTGCCAGCAGCTTGAGGCCGCGGACAGCCGCGAACACCGGGGAGCTGTTTTTT. This sequence encodes CASSLRPRTAANTGELFF. The chain employs TRBV5-6 and TRBJ2-2; D is perhaps TRBD1 (6 bases). With 1 base removed from V and 0 bases from J, the gap between germline ends came to 16 bases. Germline values: CDR1 SGHDT, CDR2 YYEEEE. This CDR3 region has 18 residues.

This clonotype has ten or more counts. The V call is TRBV6-5, the J call TRBJ2-2, with 7 bases aligning to TRBD1. Trimming took 0 bases from V and 8 from J; bases not matched to a gene: 3. Per germline, CDR1 MNHEY and CDR2 SVGAGI. The CDR3 consists of 14 residues. CDR3 sequence (DNA): TGTGCCAGCAGTTACTCGACAGGGTCTGGGGAGCTGTTTTTT. It is translated as CASSYSTGSGELFF.

This clonotype was seen a handful of times. The V call is TRBV12-3 or TRBV12-4, the J call TRBJ2-1, with D tentatively TRBD2 (7 bases). The CDR3 totals 12 residues. Trimming shortened V by 8 bases and J by 8 bases, and 13 bases separated the two germline ends. CDR3 protein: CASQAGADEQFF. The CDR3 bases are TGTGCCAGCCAGGCGGGGGCCGATGAGCAGTTCTTC.

Concerning this clonotype: A read error may explain this, as a much larger clone is one base away. The CDR3 sequence is CASSFASLAGVSCEQYF. CDR3 DNA: TGTGCCAGCAGTTTTGCTTCACTCGCGGGAGTGTCCTGCGAGCAGTACTTC. This sequence joins TRBV28 and TRBJ2-7; 7 bases are a match to TRBD2. This CDR3 is 17 amino acids long. The germline V gene encodes CDR1 MDHEN and CDR2 SYDVKM.

V is TRBV28 and J is TRBJ1-4, with a tentative D call TRBD1 (5 bases). The CDR3 contains 14 residues. The germline V and J ends were trimmed by 3 bases and 8 bases, with 13 bases remaining between them. Germline V gene data show CDR1 as MDHEN and CDR2 as SYDVKM. The CDR3 nucleotides read TGTGCCAGCAGTTTGTTTCAGGGAGGCGAAAAACTGTTTTTT. Encoded protein: CASSLFQGGEKLFF.

This clonotype was counted ten times or more. V is TRBV24-1 and J is TRBJ2-3; possible D gene TRBD2, 6 bases. The CDR3 covers 14 residues. V was pared by 4 bases and J by 6 bases, with 13 bases between. Per germline, CDR1 KGHDR and CDR2 SFDVKD. The CDR3: CATSDSGGMDTQYF. The CDR3 DNA reads as TGTGCCACCAGTGACTCCGGGGGAATGGATACGCAGTATTTT.